This T cell receptor (beta chain) comes out of a study of blood T cells in healthy people across ages. With a J-beta primer mix and a sample-barcoded 5' primer, a second PCR ran roughly 6 to 11 cycles. Through a template-switch adaptor with 12 random nucleotides, each cDNA molecule received a tag. MiXCR, applied by TCRdb to the 5' RACE reads, yields one record per CDR3 protein. This sample has about 1,500,000 distinct CDR3 sequences, with roughly 27% found just once. At least 6.5 million PBMCs were isolated per sample. On this clonotype: The antigen remains unidentified.

Germline V gene sequence: CDR1 LGHNA, CDR2 YNFKEQ. The CDR3 totals 16 residues. V dropped 0 bases and J dropped 4 bases, with 13 bases sitting between them. General study findings and limits: Older age coincided with a roughly linear decline in TCR beta diversity per million T cells. Any conclusive comparison of naive versus antigen-experienced cells was prevented by using unsorted PBMCs.

The chain couples TRBV4-2 to TRBJ2-1; D is unresolved. The specimen sequenced was blood. This clonotype was obtained from a woman in her twenties or thirties in good health. The CDR3 protein is CASSQEGPQKYNEQFF. DNA for the CDR3: TGTGCCAGCAGCCAAGAAGGCCCACAAAAATACAATGAGCAGTTCTTC.